These T cell receptor beta chains were read from a single sample in a study of tumor-infiltrating lymphocytes in primary liver carcinoma. MiXCR, run by TCRdb on the multiplex PCR reads, gives a single entry per CDR3 protein. The sample includes roughly 50,000 distinct CDR3 sequences, around 79% of them seen just once. The sequenced sample was liver tumor tissue from sampling region 2. The receptors shown here come from a man aged 35 to 55 with primary liver carcinoma and hepatitis B virus infection. The CDR3 runs from the conserved cysteine through the conserved F or W. The D gene is left open where the match is weak. The listing skips clone size in some rows; elsewhere it reads once, few, many or a size class.

TRBV11-2,NA,TRBJ2-3,NA,TGTGCCAGCAGCATAACTACTAGCAGGAGGCCGGGGCGAGATACGCAGTATTTT,CASSITTSRRPGRDTQYF
TRBV29-1,NA,TRBJ1-2,NA,TGTAGCGTTGAAGATGGTTACGGCTATGGCTACATCTTC,CSVEDGYGYGYIF
TRBV6-1,TRBD2,TRBJ2-1,NA,TGTGCTAGCAACGTGGGACTAGCGGAATCCAGTGAGCAGTTCTTC,CASNVGLAESSEQFF
TRBV5-1,NA,TRBJ1-1,many,TGCGCCAGCAGCTTAAGGGGTGATGGGGCGGCTGAAGCTTTCTTT,CASSLRGDGAAEAFF
TRBV7-3,NA,TRBJ2-1,many,TGTGCCAGCAGCCCGAATGCCGGGTCTTACAATGAGCAGTTCTTC,CASSPNAGSYNEQFF
TRBV5-1,TRBD1,TRBJ1-3,many,TGCGCCAGCAGCCCAACCGGGACAGGGAGCTCTGGAAACACCATATATTTT,CASSPTGTGSSGNTIYF
TRBV11-2,TRBD2,TRBJ2-3,NA,TGTGCCAGCAGTCCCCCGACTAGCGGTATCACAGATACGCATTATTTT,CASSPPTSGITDTHYF
TRBV6-1,TRBD1,TRBJ2-7,NA,TGTGCCAGCAGTGAGTCCGGGACAGCGCCCTACGAGCAATACTTC,CASSESGTAPYEQYF
TRBV11-2,NA,TRBJ1-3,NA,TGTGCCAGCAGCTTAGATCTGGACTACTCAGGAAACGCCATATATTTT,CASSLDLDYSGNAIYF
TRBV28,NA,TRBJ1-1,NA,TGTGCCAGAAGTTACCATGGCAGTGGGGGCACTGAAGCTTTCTTT,CARSYHGSGGTEAFF
TRBV29-1,NA,TRBJ2-6,once,TGCAACGTTGAAGTAGTGGGGCAGGTACTCGTAGGGGCCAACGTCCTGACTTTC,CNVEVVGQVLVGANVLTF
TRBV6-5,TRBD1,TRBJ1-4,once,TGTGCCAGTAGATGGGGACAGGGGAATGAAAAACTGTTTTTT,CASRWGQGNEKLFF
TRBV4-2,NA,TRBJ1-6,once,TGTGTCAGCAGCCAAGGTCATAGGGAATATAAATCACCCCTCCACTTT,CVSSQGHREYKSPLHF
TRBV6-6,NA,TRBJ1-5,NA,TGTGTCAGCAGGCGGGATGGCAGGGCACATACGGGCAATCAGCCCCAGCATTTT,CVSRRDGRAHTGNQPQHF
TRBV29-1,TRBD1,TRBJ2-3,NA,TGCAGCGTTCAGACAGGGCCGGGCACAGATGCGAAGTATTTT,CSVQTGPGTDAKYF
TRBV6-5,TRBD2,TRBJ2-5,medium-sized,TGTGCCAGCAGCCTAGGGACTAGCGGGAAGACCCAGTACTTC,CASSLGTSGKTQYF
TRBV10-1,NA,TRBJ2-7,NA,TGCGCCTGCAGTGGGGCAGGCCCAGGTTACGAGCAGTACTTC,CACSGAGPGYEQYF
TRBV6-1,NA,TRBJ2-5,NA,TGTGCCAATAGGAGACAACTCCAAGAGACCCAGTACTTC,CANRRQLQETQYF
TRBV7-3,NA,TRBJ1-2,NA,TGTGCCTGCAGCTTAGAGCCAGGGCTCTATGGTTACACCTTC,CACSLEPGLYGYTF
TRBV7-2,NA,TRBJ1-5,few,TGTGCCAGCAGCCCCGCGGCGGATACGCAGCATTTT,CASSPAADTQHF
TRBV12-3/TRBV12-4,NA,TRBJ2-5,NA,TGTGCCATCACCCCCGGCCATGTAGAGACCCAGTACTTC,CAITPGHVETQYF
TRBV11-1,NA,TRBJ2-1,NA,TGCGCCAGCAGCTTATGCCTGGGACTTCCTACACATGAGCAGTTCTTC,CASSLCLGLPTHEQFF
TRBV11-2,NA,TRBJ1-2,once,TGTGCCAGCAGCCCGGCCGACATGGACTATGGCTACAGCTTC,CASSPADMDYGYSF
TRBV10-3,NA,TRBJ2-7,NA,TGTGCCATCAGTGGAGGGGAGCAACCGCCCTACGAGCAGTGTTTC,CAISGGEQPPYEQCF
TRBV7-6,NA,TRBJ1-1,NA,TGTACCAGCAGCTTAGGAGGGGGTGAAGCTTTCTTT,CTSSLGGGEAFF
TRBV11-2,NA,TRBJ2-7,NA,TGTGCCAGCTGCTCAATCTGGGGGAGAAGATACGAGCAGTACTTC,CASCSIWGRRYEQYF
TRBV11-1,TRBD2,TRBJ2-1,NA,TGTGCCAGCAGCCTGGGACTAGTTGGAGAAATTGACAATGAGCAGTTCTTC,CASSLGLVGEIDNEQFF
TRBV6-1,TRBD1,TRBJ2-2,NA,TGTGCCAGCAGCGACAGGGATAAGGACCCGAGCACCGGGGAGCTGTTTTTT,CASSDRDKDPSTGELFF
TRBV5-6,NA,TRBJ2-1,NA,TGTGTCAGCAGCTTGGAGTGCGGAAGCTCCTACAATGAGCAGTTCTTC,CVSSLECGSSYNEQFF
TRBV29-1,TRBD2,TRBJ2-3,NA,TGCAGCGCGTCAGGGGTGCGGACTAGCGGGAGGCCCGCAGATACGCAGTATTTT,CSASGVRTSGRPADTQYF
TRBV11-2,NA,TRBJ1-5,NA,TGTGCCAATAGCTTAGGCCCTCCCGGGACAAATCAGCCCCAGCATTTT,CANSLGPPGTNQPQHF
TRBV28,NA,TRBJ1-4,NA,TGTGCCAGCAGTTCCTCGACAAGGTCTGGGAGGGAACAACTGTTTTTT,CASSSSTRSGREQLFF
TRBV20-1,NA,TRBJ2-1,NA,TGCAGTGCGGGAGAGTATGAGCACTTCTTC,CSAGEYEHFF
TRBV6-5,NA,TRBJ2-1,many,TGTGCCAGCAGGAACCGGGACTTACGTTATAATGAGCAGTTCTTC,CASRNRDLRYNEQFF
TRBV9,NA,TRBJ2-1,NA,TGTGCCAGCAGCGCCCCTATAGGGGGAGGGGGCAATGAGCAGTTCTTC,CASSAPIGGGGNEQFF
TRBV4-1,TRBD2,TRBJ2-1,NA,TGCGCCAGCAGTCAACTGTTGGGACTAGCAGACTACAATGAGCAGTTCTTC,CASSQLLGLADYNEQFF
TRBV4-1,NA,TRBJ2-5,few,TGCGTCAGCAGCCAACGGAGCGGACAGAGGGACCAAGAGACCCAGTACTTC,CVSSQRSGQRDQETQYF
TRBV4-1,NA,TRBJ2-7,many,TGCGCCAGCAGCCAAGACTTAACATCTTCCCGCCCCTACGAGCAGTACTTC,CASSQDLTSSRPYEQYF
TRBV12-3/TRBV12-4,NA,TRBJ2-7,NA,TGTGTCAGCAGTCTTCACTACGAGCAGTACTTC,CVSSLHYEQYF
TRBV4-1,NA,TRBJ2-2,NA,TGCGCCAGCAGCCAAGATACCCTTCGGGGAGCGGACACAGGGGAGCTGTTTTTT,CASSQDTLRGADTGELFF
TRBV7-9,TRBD1,TRBJ2-7,NA,TGTGTCAGCAGCTGGCCTTGGGGGACAGGGAATTACGAGCAGTACTTC,CVSSWPWGTGNYEQYF
TRBV6-5,NA,TRBJ2-7,NA,TGTGCCAGCAGTTACTCGACGGTTCACAACGAGCAGTACTTC,CASSYSTVHNEQYF
TRBV11-2,NA,TRBJ2-2,once,TGTGCAAGCAGCTTAGTGGCGCTAACGGGAACCGCGGAGCTGTTTTTT,CASSLVALTGTAELFF
TRBV6-1,TRBD1,TRBJ1-2,NA,TGTGTCAGCAGCAGACAGGGTGGGGGTTACACCTTC,CVSSRQGGGYTF
TRBV5-1,NA,TRBJ1-6,NA,TGCGCCAGCATGAAAAGGGAAGGATCACCCCTCCGCTTT,CASMKREGSPLRF
TRBV4-1,TRBD2,TRBJ2-1,few,TGCGTCAGCAGCCCACCGGGACTAGCGGTATACAAGCAGTTCTTC,CVSSPPGLAVYKQFF
TRBV6-5,NA,TRBJ2-1,NA,TGTGCCAGCAGGTCCAGGCACGGGGCCCTACAGTTAAATAAGCACTTCTTC,CASRSRHGALQLNKHFF
TRBV11-1,TRBD2,TRBJ2-3,NA,TGTGCCAGCGCGGGGGGAGCTTGCACAGATGCGCAGTATTTT,CASAGGACTDAQYF
TRBV11-2,NA,TRBJ2-1,NA,TGTGCCAGCAGCTTGATGCTAGGGAGCAATGAGCAGTTCTTC,CASSLMLGSNEQFF
TRBV29-1,TRBD2,TRBJ2-1,NA,TGCAGCGTTGATAGGCTAGCGGGAGCCAATGAGCAGTTCTTC,CSVDRLAGANEQFF
TRBV7-8,NA,TRBJ1-1,NA,TGTGCCAGGAGCTTAGGGGGGAGGTTGAACACTGAAGCTTTCTTT,CARSLGGRLNTEAFF
TRBV10-1,NA,TRBJ1-5,NA,TGCGCCAGCAATGGGGGGCCAGATACGCAGCATTTT,CASNGGPDTQHF
TRBV5-6,NA,TRBJ1-2,NA,TGTGCCAGCAGCTCATGGGACTATGGCTACACCTTC,CASSSWDYGYTF
TRBV28,NA,TRBJ2-7,NA,TGTGCCAGCAGTTTAGAGGGGGGGGACACTTTGGCCTACGAGCAGTATTTC,CASSLEGGDTLAYEQYF
TRBV11-2,NA,TRBJ2-4,NA,TGTATCAGCAGCCCCCAATGGGGGTGGGACATTCAGTACTTC,CISSPQWGWDIQYF
TRBV30,NA,TRBJ2-7,NA,TGTGCCTGGAGTGTGGTGGGGTCAGGGGAGGACCAGTACTTC,CAWSVVGSGEDQYF
TRBV28,TRBD1,TRBJ1-5,NA,TGTGCCGGCAGTCGGACAGGGGGCTTGGGGAATCAGCCCCAACATTTT,CAGSRTGGLGNQPQHF